The sequence of this T cell receptor beta chain was determined in a study of T cell repertoires in cytomegalovirus infection. Background on the study: It can be stated that public TCR beta signatures indicated CMV infection as well as a matching HLA type.

The study's findings and limits: HLA-C-restricted CMV clonotypes gave the most frequent clonotype in two of eight donors.

Via MiXCR, TCRdb re-called the reads, giving one row per CDR3 protein. The sample consists of 900,000 to 950,000 distinct CDR3 sequences, roughly 30% of them appearing once. The CDR3 runs 13 residues. Per the germline V gene, CDR1 is LNHNV and CDR2 is YYDKDF (reference sequence). Trimming shortened V by 2 bases and J by 3 bases, and 7 bases separated the two germline ends. This clonotype appeared a few times. The antigen remains undetermined. The material sequenced was cultured CD8+ T cells from PBMCs, taken from culture after CMV antigen stimulation. The V and J genes are TRBV15 and TRBJ1-2, with no clear D. The sequence was collected from a human donor in good health (CMV status not recorded). Some clones in this sample may be carry-over from other donors' samples. The CDR3 region has the DNA TGTGCCACCAGCAGACCCAGAGACTATGGCTACACCTTC. Translated: CATSRPRDYGYTF.